Following are 28 T cell receptor beta chains from one sample sequenced in a study of blood T cells in healthy people across ages. It was with a sample-barcoded 5' primer and a J-beta primer mix that a second PCR of roughly 7 to 12 cycles was run. Via MiXCR, TCRdb re-called the 5' RACE reads, giving one row per CDR3 protein. The top ten hold around a quarter of the sample, which has approximately 830,000 distinct CDR3 sequences, around 68% seen once. The sequenced sample consisted of blood. Source of these receptors: a young man in good health.

The rearrangement uses TRBV28 and TRBJ2-7; no reliable D call. This CDR3 has 13 residues. Germline CDR1 reads MDHEN; CDR2 reads SYDVKM. Between the trimmed V and J ends, which lost 3 bases and 5 bases, there was a span of 11 bases. The CDR3: CASSFNVPDEQYF. In DNA, the CDR3 is TGTGCCAGCAGTTTTAACGTTCCGGACGAGCAGTACTTC.

In its sample, this clonotype was seen many times. The rearrangement uses TRBV5-1 and TRBJ1-1; weak D call: TRBD1 (5 bases). Germline CDR1 is SGHRS and CDR2 is YFSETQ. V lost 1 base and J lost 3, with 7 bases in between. The CDR3 spans 13 residues. This chain's CDR3 is CASSLTGYTEAFF. DNA of the CDR3: TGCGCCAGCAGCTTGACAGGATACACTGAAGCTTTCTTT.

Comments on this clonotype: A much more abundant neighbour one base away suggests this may be a read error. V usage is TRBV4-3 and J usage is TRBJ2-6, with a possible D match to TRBD1 (7 bases). The CDR3 extends over 18 amino acids. Germline CDR1 LGHNA, CDR2 YSLEER. CDR3 sequence: CASGQETGTLSGANVLTF. CDR3 DNA: TGCGCCAGCGGCCAAGAGACAGGGACTCTCTCTGGGGCCAACGTCCTGACTTTC.

The chain is built from TRBV5-1 and TRBJ2-7; D tentatively fits TRBD1 or TRBD2 (6 bases each). The DNA end is more similar to TRBJ2-5, so the J call may be wrong. Germline V gives CDR1 SGHRS, CDR2 YFSETQ. The CDR3 runs 14 residues. This CDR3 is CASSRQWGAETQYF. For the CDR3, the DNA is TGCGCCAGCAGCCGCCAATGGGGGGCAGAGACCCAGTACTTC.

V and J are TRBV12-3 or TRBV12-4 and TRBJ2-3, with a weak D call TRBD1 (5 bases). This CDR3 spans 14 amino acids. Trimming pared 6 bases from V and 2 bases from J, leaving 12 bases between. The CDR3 reads CASSLMDTTDTQYF. The CDR3 region has the DNA TGTGCCAGCAGCTTGATGGACACCACAGATACGCAGTATTTT.

This clonotype has more than one count but fewer than ten. The CDR3 bases are TGCAGTGCTAGTATCTCGGGGGGGCCCTACAATGAGCAGTTCTTC. This codes for CSASISGGPYNEQFF. The chain joins TRBV20-1 to TRBJ2-1; 8 bases match TRBD2. Trimming took 3 bases from V and 2 from J; bases not matched to a gene: 6. This CDR3 comprises 15 residues. Germline V gives CDR1 DFQATT, CDR2 SNEGSKA (reference sequence).

Turning to this clonotype: Germline is not matched at one junction end, which may reflect a read error. Here the CDR3 reads CGSSLGSSYEQYF. The CDR3 nucleotides read TGTGGCAGCAGCTTAGGGTCAAGCTACGAGCAGTACTTC. The rearrangement uses TRBV28 and TRBJ2-7; no definite D call. CDR1 is MDHEN and CDR2 is SYDVKM in the germline V gene. CDR3 size: 13 residues.

CDR3 amino acids: CASSQDGRQMINEQFF. The CDR3, as DNA: TGCGCCAGCAGCCAAGACGGGAGACAAATGATCAATGAGCAGTTCTTC. V gene TRBV4-3 combines with J gene TRBJ2-1, with a tentative D call TRBD2 (6 bases). The CDR3 runs to 16 residues. V was cut by 0 bases and J by 6 bases, with 15 bases left in between. Germline CDR1 and CDR2: LGHNA and YSLEER.

The chain couples TRBV9 to TRBJ2-7; D remains ambiguous. Near its end, the DNA agrees better with TRBJ2-5, so the J call may be wrong. This CDR3 has 14 amino acids. Germline CDR1 SGDLS, CDR2 YYNGEE. The CDR3: CASSVTDQTETQYF. The CDR3 DNA follows: TGTGCCAGCAGCGTAACAGATCAAACAGAGACCCAGTACTTC.

The chain links TRBV6-5 to TRBJ2-6; D might be TRBD1 (5 bases). Germline loops: CDR1 MNHEY, CDR2 SVGAGI. V lost 2 bases and J 0 bases, leaving 11 bases between the germline ends. The CDR3 runs to 17 residues. CDR3 coding DNA: TGTGCCAGCAGTTACGGAATGACAGACTCTGGGGCCAACGTCCTGACTTTC. As protein: CASSYGMTDSGANVLTF.

The sample holds a few counts of this clonotype. The rearrangement links TRBV2 to TRBJ2-5; D could derive from TRBD1 or TRBD2 (6 bases each). The CDR3 totals 13 residues. V was cut by 11 bases and J by 5 bases, with 18 bases left in between. Germline V lookup: CDR1 SNHLY, CDR2 FYNNEI. CDR3 loop: CAFAGGGAETQYF. CDR3 DNA: TGTGCCTTCGCAGGAGGGGGAGCGGAGACCCAGTACTTC. Full variable domain (remainder filled in from reference TRBV2 and TRBJ2-5): EPEVTQTPSHQVTQMGQEVILRCVPISNHLYFYWYRQILGQKVEFLVSFYNNEISEKSEIFDDQFSVERPDGSNFTLKIRSTKLEDSAMYFCAFAGGGAETQYFGPGTRLLVL.

The chain combines TRBV7-2 with TRBJ2-7, with TRBD1 matching over 7 bases. Trimming at V came to 3 bases and at J to 1 base, leaving 6 bases not matched to a gene. Germline V gives CDR1 SGHTA, CDR2 FQGNSA. The CDR3 is 15 amino acids. The CDR3 loop reads CASSFYRGLSYEQYF. The CDR3 coding sequence is TGTGCCAGCAGCTTTTACAGGGGCCTATCCTACGAGCAGTACTTC.

This clonotype has a count of ten or more. The chain links TRBV7-2 to TRBJ1-2; D is possibly TRBD1 (5 bases). The CDR3 sequence is 12 residues long. Germline V gives CDR1 SGHTA, CDR2 FQGNSA. The V end lost 7 bases, the J end lost 3 bases, and 9 bases lay between the germline ends. The CDR3 region is CASTKQDYGYTF. CDR3 nucleotides: TGTGCCAGCACCAAACAGGACTATGGCTACACCTTC.

This chain uses TRBV10-3 with TRBJ1-6, with TRBD1 matching over 8 bases. The V segment lost 3 bases and the J segment 8 bases; nucleotides outside the gene matches: 6. The CDR3 runs 15 residues. CDR1 and CDR2 from the germline V gene are ENHRY and SYGVKD. The CDR3 spells CAISDRGQVDSPLHF. The CDR3 DNA reads as TGTGCCATCAGTGACCGGGGACAGGTAGATTCACCCCTCCACTTT.

This clonotype occurred a few times. The chain employs TRBV29-1 and TRBJ2-7; possible D gene TRBD1, 5 bases. The CDR3 sequence is 13 residues long. The germline V and J ends were trimmed by 6 bases and 6 bases, with 18 bases remaining between them. Per germline, CDR1 SQVTM and CDR2 ANQGSEA. DNA for the CDR3: TGCAGCGTACCTACTGGGGCGTCGGGCGAGCAGTACTTC. Its protein product is CSVPTGASGEQYF.

The rearrangement joins TRBV7-9 to TRBJ2-7; 8 bases are shared with TRBD2. Germline V gene lookup returns CDR1 SEHNR and CDR2 FQNEAQ (reference sequence). The CDR3 loop spans 15 amino acids. J was trimmed by 4 bases and V by 0 bases; bases with no gene match: 5. CDR3 sequence reads: CASSLATGGRYEQYF. Here the CDR3 DNA reads TGTGCCAGCAGCTTAGCGACGGGGGGGCGTTACGAGCAGTACTTC.

This clonotype has more than one count but fewer than ten. The J gene is TRBJ2-7, the V gene TRBV3-1; 8 bases fit TRBD1. Trimming removed 0 bases from V and 5 bases from J; junction bases left unmatched: 3. CDR1 and CDR2 from the germline V gene are LGHDT and YNNKEL (reference sequence). CDR3 length equals 14 residues. The CDR3 DNA follows: TGTGCCAGCAGCCAAGATCAGGGGGCGGACGAGCAGTACTTC. This translates into CASSQDQGADEQYF.

This clonotype has just a few counts. The chain employs TRBV12-3 or TRBV12-4 and TRBJ1-2, with 8 positions matching TRBD1. J gave up 0 bases and V 5 bases, and 5 bases lay outside the gene matches. The CDR3 contains 15 residues. The CDR3 DNA follows: TGTGCCAGCAGTCCTGACAGGGGACCTAACTATGGCTACACCTTC. Its protein product is CASSPDRGPNYGYTF.

This clonotype was seen a few times. The chain recombines TRBV29-1 with TRBJ2-1; D might be TRBD2 (7 bases). CDR3 length: 12 residues. Trimming pared 7 bases from V and 7 bases from J, leaving 14 bases between. Per germline, CDR1 SQVTM and CDR2 ANQGSEA. In DNA, the CDR3 is TGCAGCGCTGGGAGGGGGAAGAATGAGCAGTTCTTC. Encoded protein: CSAGRGKNEQFF.

This clonotype came up a few times. This chain uses TRBV28 with TRBJ1-2; TRBD1 agrees at 7 bases. CDR1 is MDHEN and CDR2 is SYDVKM in the germline V gene. The CDR3 totals 14 residues. Trimming at V came to 5 bases and at J to 4 bases, leaving 7 bases not matched to a gene. CDR3 protein: CASSRSDRVYGYTF. The CDR3, as DNA: TGTGCCAGCAGTCGCTCAGACAGGGTCTATGGCTACACCTTC.

This clonotype showed up just a few times. The chain links TRBV25-1 to TRBJ1-2; tentatively, D is TRBD1 (5 bases). Germline CDR1 and CDR2: MGHDK and SYGVNS. The CDR3 sequence is 13 residues long. V was pared by 4 bases and J by 3 bases, with 9 bases between. The CDR3 here is CASSVPGDYGYTF. CDR3 coding DNA: TGTGCCAGCAGTGTCCCGGGGGACTATGGCTACACCTTC.

Turning to this clonotype: At one end the junction does not follow the germline gene, possibly because of a read error. The chain links TRBV6-6 to TRBJ2-3; the D gene is possibly TRBD2 (6 bases). The CDR3 has 13 residues. Per germline, CDR1 MNHNY and CDR2 SVGAGI (reference sequence). This chain's CDR3 is CASRLRRADTQSF. In nucleotides, the CDR3 is TGTGCCAGCAGGCTAAGGAGGGCAGATACGCAGTCTTTT.

For this clonotype: A junction end diverges from the germline sequence, so it may reflect a read error. The V gene is TRBV5-1, the J gene TRBJ2-1, with TRBD1 as a possible D gene (6 bases). This CDR3 contains 12 residues. CDR1 SGHRS and CDR2 YFSETQ come from the germline V gene. CDR3 in DNA: TGTGCCAGCAGCTTGGACAGCAATGAGCAGTTCTTC. Translating gives CASSLDSNEQFF.

The chain has TRBV9 and TRBJ2-7; the match to TRBD2 covers 9 bases. Germline V CDR1 and CDR2: SGDLS, YYNGEE. This CDR3 contains 14 residues. V trimming: 3 bases; J trimming: 2 bases; junction bases outside the gene matches: 3. This CDR3 reads CASSEGLAAYEQYF. For the CDR3, the DNA is TGTGCCAGCAGCGAGGGACTAGCTGCCTACGAGCAGTACTTC. Variable domain in full (rest from reference TRBV9 and TRBJ2-7): DSGVTQTPKHLITATGQRVTLRCSPRSGDLSVYWYQQSLDQGLQFLIQYYNGEERAKGNILERFSAQQFPDLHSELNLSSLELGDSALYFCASSEGLAAYEQYFGPGTRLTVT.

This chain uses TRBV7-3 with TRBJ1-1; D not resolved. The germline CDR1 and CDR2 sequences are SGHTA and FQGTGA. This CDR3 contains 13 residues. V lost 11 bases and J lost 1, with 14 bases in between. The chain's CDR3 is CALAGRANTEAFF. As DNA, the CDR3 is TGTGCCCTTGCCGGGAGAGCGAACACTGAAGCTTTCTTT.

V is TRBV12-3 or TRBV12-4 and J is TRBJ1-5; no clear D gene. Trimming removed 8 bases from V and 0 bases from J, with 11 bases in between. CDR3 length equals 14 residues. CDR3: CASPQGCSNQPQHF. DNA for the CDR3: TGTGCCAGCCCCCAAGGCTGTAGCAATCAGCCCCAGCATTTT.

The chain combines TRBV28 with TRBJ2-7; D is undetermined. V was shortened by 7 bases and J by 0 bases, with 13 bases between the two germline ends. The CDR3 consists of 14 residues. CDR1 is MDHEN, CDR2 SYDVKM, per germline. The CDR3 loop is CASTQHRSSYEQYF. The CDR3 coding sequence is TGTGCCAGCACGCAACACCGGAGCTCCTACGAGCAGTACTTC.

The chain recombines TRBV20-1 with TRBJ2-3, with 8 bases fitting TRBD1. Trimming removed 6 bases from V and 4 bases from J; junction bases left unmatched: 6. CDR3 length: 13 amino acids. Germline V lookup: CDR1 DFQATT, CDR2 SNEGSKA (reference sequence). CDR3 nucleotide sequence: TGCAGTGCCAGGGACAGGATCGCAGATACGCAGTATTTT. The encoded protein is CSARDRIADTQYF.